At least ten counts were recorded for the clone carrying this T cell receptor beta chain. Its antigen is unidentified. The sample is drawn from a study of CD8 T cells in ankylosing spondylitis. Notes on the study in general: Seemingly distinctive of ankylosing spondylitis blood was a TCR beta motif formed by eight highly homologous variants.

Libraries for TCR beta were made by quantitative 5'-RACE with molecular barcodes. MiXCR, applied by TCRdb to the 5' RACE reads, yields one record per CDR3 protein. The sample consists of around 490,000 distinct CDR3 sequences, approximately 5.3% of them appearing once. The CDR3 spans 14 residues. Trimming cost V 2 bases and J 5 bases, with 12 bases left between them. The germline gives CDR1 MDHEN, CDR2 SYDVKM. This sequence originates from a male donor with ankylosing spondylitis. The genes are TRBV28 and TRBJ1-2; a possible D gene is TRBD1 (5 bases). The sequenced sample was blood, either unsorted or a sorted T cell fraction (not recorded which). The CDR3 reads CASSLPEGKYGYTF. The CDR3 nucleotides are TGTGCCAGCAGTTTACCTGAGGGGAAGTATGGCTACACCTTC.